This TCR beta chain emerged from a study of blood T cell repertoires in COVID-19. The table came from immunoSEQ multiplex PCR; TCRdb's copy has only in-frame clones and leaves some out. The table lists about 140,000 clones, around nine tenths of them singletons. Material: peripheral blood. This clonotype was obtained from a human donor in a cohort sampled during active COVID-19.

The CDR3 coding sequence is TGCAGCGCGGGGGGCAACAGCTATGGCGGCTACACCTTC. Residues: CSAGGNSYGGYTF. The chain couples TRBV29-1 to TRBJ1-2; D is possibly TRBD1 (6 bases). Germline-derived CDR1 and CDR2 are SQVTM and ANQGSEA. Trimming took off 7 bases at V and 8 bases at J, with 20 bases between the two ends. The CDR3 length is 13 residues.